Listed below are T cell receptor beta chains from one sample, sequenced in a study of control samples from healthy donors and cancer patients. Clones were read by immunoSEQ multiplex PCR, and TCRdb kept only the in-frame ones, dropping some. The sample records roughly 150,000 clones, around 90% being singletons. Sequences were obtained from blood. The receptors shown here come from a woman aged 30 to 39 in good health. Each CDR3 is given without its conserved first and last residue. Each record gives: V gene, clone size, CDR3 protein. A row's size may be missing; if present it is once, few, many or a size class.

V: TRBV6-5
size: once
CDR3: ASSLDPLAREQF

V: TRBV19
size: NA
CDR3: ASSIQGAPIAGLTDTQY

V: TRBV2
size: NA
CDR3: ASSDPLRLTRGNEQY

V: TRBV28
size: NA
CDR3: ASSLSRGQGNQPQH

V: TRBV6-5
size: NA
CDR3: ASSYSQGALYGYT

V: TRBV10-3
size: NA
CDR3: AISEGQGAGTEAF

V: TRBV4-1
size: NA
CDR3: ASSQEMLQAGANVLT

V: TRBV30
size: NA
CDR3: AWSSGGARSNEKLF

V: TRBV12-3/TRBV12-4
size: NA
CDR3: ASRIRDWAQY

V: TRBV28
size: NA
CDR3: ASRPRDRVTDTQY

V: TRBV6-1
size: NA
CDR3: ASSERFSDTQY

V: TRBV2
size: NA
CDR3: ASSVPGGGHNEQF

V: TRBV5-3
size: NA
CDR3: ARSLRRDYPTYNEQF

V: TRBV7-2
size: NA
CDR3: ASSSRLAGVADTQY

V: TRBV27
size: NA
CDR3: ASSPSGGGTQH

V: TRBV28
size: NA
CDR3: ASSSYLNEQF

V: TRBV15
size: once
CDR3: ATSRDPSLAGAEQF

V: TRBV18
size: NA
CDR3: ASTNGVAGNTIY

V: TRBV5-1
size: NA
CDR3: ASSLVPNEKLF